This entry lists 29 T cell receptor beta chains sequenced from one sample in a study of cytomegalovirus exposure and HLA in healthy donors. Sequencing was performed with immunoSEQ multiplex PCR; in TCRdb, only in-frame clones are kept and a portion is missing. Among about 220,000 clones listed, just over 90% were seen once. Input material: PBMCs. The receptors were sampled from a woman between 18 and 29 years old in good health and CMV-seronegative.

This chain links TRBV18 with TRBJ1-1; TRBD1 aligns across 11 bases. The CDR3 is 14 amino acids. Per germline, CDR1 KGHSH and CDR2 LQKENI. V lost 4 bases and J lost 7; bases outside the gene matches: 5. CDR3 sequence: CASSLRTGGFEAFF. CDR3 nucleotide sequence: TGTGCCAGCTCACTACGGACAGGGGGCTTTGAAGCTTTCTTT.

The rearrangement joins TRBV4-1 to TRBJ2-2; D remains ambiguous. Germline V gene data show CDR1 as MGHRA and CDR2 as YSYEKL. The CDR3 is made up of 16 amino acids. Trimming took off 3 bases at V and 3 bases at J, with 14 bases between the two ends. CDR3 in amino acids: CASSHEQRVDTGELFF. DNA for the CDR3: TGCGCCAGCAGCCATGAGCAAAGAGTTGACACCGGGGAGCTGTTTTTT.

This clone was seen a single time. The chain has TRBV7-8 and TRBJ2-7; D is possibly TRBD1 (6 bases). V lost 5 bases and J lost 4, with 18 bases in between. Germline lookup yields CDR1 SGHVS and CDR2 FQNEAQ. The CDR3 sequence is 15 residues long. CDR3 protein: CASSEYREQGYEQYF. The CDR3 nucleotides are TGTGCCAGCAGCGAGTACAGGGAACAAGGGTACGAGCAGTACTTC.

This chain connects TRBV4-2 to TRBJ2-3; the D gene is possibly TRBD2 (5 bases). The CDR3 totals 17 residues. The germline V gene has CDR1 LGHNA and CDR2 YNFKEQ. V was cut by 8 bases and J by 0 bases, with 21 bases left in between. CDR3 in DNA: TGTGCCAGCGGAGTAGCGCGTTCAAGTGTCAGCACAGATACGCAGTATTTT. Its translation: CASGVARSSVSTDTQYF.

The CDR3 nucleotides are TGTGCCATATTAGGGGGAGTGGGCACTGAAGCTTTCTTT. It encodes CAILGGVGTEAFF. The chain links TRBV10-3 to TRBJ1-1; D is possibly TRBD1 (6 bases). CDR3 length: 13 residues. Germline V gene lookup returns CDR1 ENHRY and CDR2 SYGVKD. Trimming stripped 9 bases from V and 4 bases from J, with 15 bases between.

This chain links TRBV6-1 with TRBJ1-5, with a tentative D call TRBD1 (5 bases). The V and J ends lost 3 bases and 0 bases respectively, with 12 bases between them. The length of the CDR3 is 16 residues. Germline V lookup: CDR1 MNHNS, CDR2 SASEGT. The CDR3 DNA reads as TGTGCCAGCAGTGATCTAGGGGTTTATAGCAATCAGCCCCAGCATTTT. It translates to CASSDLGVYSNQPQHF.

The chain employs TRBV29-1 and TRBJ2-1; a weak D match, TRBD2 (6 bases). The germline CDR1 and CDR2 sequences are SQVTM and ANQGSEA. This CDR3 contains 16 residues. Deletions cut 7 bases from V and 8 bases from J, with 27 bases between. CDR3 loop: CSASGSLATTGDEQFF. In DNA, the CDR3 is TGCAGCGCTTCGGGCAGTCTAGCGACCACAGGCGATGAGCAGTTCTTC.

The rearrangement joins TRBV6-1 to TRBJ1-1, with D possibly matching TRBD1 (5 bases). Germline CDR1 is MNHNS and CDR2 is SASEGT. Trimming removed 2 bases from V and 0 bases from J, with 19 bases in between. The CDR3 covers 18 residues. In nucleotides, the CDR3 is TGTGCCAGCAGTGAATTTCCAGGGTTGGGGATAATGAACACTGAAGCTTTCTTT. It translates to CASSEFPGLGIMNTEAFF.

The rearrangement links TRBV29-1 to TRBJ1-1, with TRBD1 matching over 8 bases. The ends lost 7 bases at V and 1 base at J; junction bases unmatched: 8. The CDR3 has 14 residues. CDR1 is SQVTM and CDR2 is ANQGSEA in the germline V gene. CDR3 loop: CSAISTGGNTEAFF. DNA for the CDR3: TGCAGCGCCATTAGTACAGGGGGGAACACTGAAGCTTTCTTT.

V usage is TRBV16 and J usage is TRBJ2-1; tentatively, D is TRBD2 (6 bases). Germline-derived CDR1 and CDR2 are KGHSY and FQNENV. V was cut by 1 base and J by 9 bases, with 13 bases left in between. This CDR3 has 14 amino acids. The CDR3, as DNA: TGTGCCAGCAGCCAATTCGGGGGAGTTGGTGAGCAGTTCTTC. Protein sequence: CASSQFGGVGEQFF.

This clone has just one count. The chain is built from TRBV4-2 and TRBJ2-7; 7 nucleotides agree with TRBD1. There are 14 residues in the CDR3. Germline trimming cut 3 bases from V and 3 bases from J; bases unmatched to any gene: 5. Germline V gene lookup returns CDR1 LGHNA and CDR2 YNFKEQ. The CDR3 nucleotides are TGTGCCAGCAGCCAGCGGACAGGTAGCTACGAGCAGTACTTC. Protein product: CASSQRTGSYEQYF.

The gene calls are TRBV19 and TRBJ1-1; the D gene is possibly TRBD1 (5 bases). V was pared by 3 bases and J by 5 bases, with 22 bases between. Germline-derived CDR1 and CDR2 are LNHDA and SQIVND (reference sequence). The CDR3 is 17 amino acids. In DNA form, the CDR3 reads TGTGCCAGTAGTATTAGTGATGGGGCGTTGGTGGGTACTGAAGCTTTCTTT. Its protein product is CASSISDGALVGTEAFF.

This sequence joins TRBV5-6 and TRBJ1-2; 9 bases match TRBD1. The CDR3 has 14 amino acids. Germline CDR1 is SGHDT and CDR2 is YYEEEE. V lost 3 bases and J lost 3; bases outside the gene matches: 3. CDR3 loop: CASSSTGGDYGYTF. CDR3 coding DNA: TGTGCCAGCAGCTCGACAGGGGGAGACTATGGCTACACCTTC. The complete variable domain, with remaining parts taken from reference TRBV5-6 and TRBJ1-2, reads DAGVTQSPTHLIKTRGQQVTLRCSPKSGHDTVSWYQQALGQGPQFIFQYYEEEERQRGNFPDRFSGHQFPNYSSELNVNALLLGDSALYLCASSSTGGDYGYTFGSGTRLTVV.

The chain recombines TRBV27 with TRBJ1-4; 7 positions agree with TRBD1. CDR3 size: 16 residues. V shed 5 bases and J 5 bases; nucleotides not matched to a gene: 11. Germline assignment: CDR1 MNHEY and CDR2 SMNVEV (reference sequence). CDR3 nucleotide sequence: TGTGCCAGCAGTCCAGTTTATGGGGACAGCAATGAAAAACTGTTTTTT. Translation: CASSPVYGDSNEKLFF.

The chain employs TRBV30 and TRBJ1-4; the D is unclear. The CDR3 covers 16 residues. The V end was cut by 1 base, the J end by 0 bases, with 12 bases between. Germline V gene lookup returns CDR1 GTSNPN and CDR2 SVGIG (reference sequence). CDR3 residues: CAWSGLRSSTNEKLFF. The CDR3 coding sequence is TGTGCCTGGAGTGGCCTTAGGAGCTCAACTAATGAAAAACTGTTTTTT.

The chain recombines TRBV7-9 with TRBJ2-1; TRBD2 aligns across 11 bases. Germline V lookup: CDR1 SEHNR, CDR2 FQNEAQ (reference sequence). V lost 6 bases, J lost 10 bases, and 8 bases stayed unmatched. The CDR3 has 14 amino acids. The CDR3 DNA sequence: TGTGCCAGCAGTCTGGGGACTAGCGGTTCAGAGCAGTTCTTC. It yields the protein CASSLGTSGSEQFF.

The chain couples TRBV6-5 to TRBJ2-7; TRBD2 is a possible D gene (7 bases). The germline V gene encodes CDR1 MNHEY and CDR2 SVGAGI. This CDR3 is built from 15 residues. V was cut by 6 bases and J by 5 bases, with 20 bases left in between. CDR3 bases: TGTGCCAGCAGGCCAGTTAGGGCGGGGGCTCACGAGCAGTACTTC. It is translated as CASRPVRAGAHEQYF.

This clone was seen once. The chain joins TRBV4-1 to TRBJ1-6; tentative D call: TRBD1 (6 bases). In germline, CDR1 is MGHRA, CDR2 YSYEKL. Trimming took off 0 bases at V and 9 bases at J, with 18 bases between the two ends. The CDR3 runs to 17 residues. CDR3 in amino acids: CASSQDLGAGFSSPLHF. CDR3 nucleotides: TGCGCCAGCAGCCAAGATTTGGGGGCTGGGTTCTCTTCACCCCTCCACTTT.

A single count supports this clone. The chain employs TRBV27 and TRBJ2-5, with TRBD2 as a possible D gene (7 bases). The CDR3 totals 15 residues. Between the trimmed V and J ends, which lost 5 bases and 5 bases, there was a span of 18 bases. CDR1 is MNHEY, CDR2 SMNVEV, per germline (reference sequence). CDR3 sequence (DNA): TGTGCCAGCAGTCCGCTAGGCGGGGGCGCGGAGACCCAGTACTTC. Translating gives CASSPLGGGAETQYF.

This sequence joins TRBV5-6 and TRBJ2-3; 9 bases map to TRBD1. The CDR3 is 14 amino acids. From germline, CDR1 is SGHDT and CDR2 YYEEEE. After removal of 4 bases from V and 4 bases from J, the junction contained 4 bases not matched to a gene. This chain's CDR3 is CASSQDRGADTQYF. The CDR3 region has the DNA TGTGCCAGCAGCCAGGACAGGGGAGCAGATACGCAGTATTTT.

The V gene is TRBV28, the J gene TRBJ2-3, with no clear D. The V gene lost 3 bases and the J gene lost 5 bases, with 6 bases spanning the gap. There are 12 residues in the CDR3. Per the germline V gene, CDR1 is MDHEN and CDR2 is SYDVKM. The DNA of the CDR3 is TGTGCCAGCAGTTTGATAGTAGATACGCAGTATTTT. Protein sequence: CASSLIVDTQYF.

The CDR3: CAIRTSGRARGTQYF. In DNA form, the CDR3 reads TGTGCCATCCGGACTAGCGGGAGGGCCCGGGGGACCCAGTACTTC. The gene calls are TRBV2 and TRBJ2-5; 15 positions agree with TRBD2. CDR1 and CDR2 from the germline V gene are SNHLY and FYNNEI. J gave up 7 bases and V 10 bases, and 10 bases lay outside the gene matches. This CDR3 has 15 residues.

The chain has TRBV5-1 and TRBJ2-7, with 8 bases aligning to TRBD1. Germline V gives CDR1 SGHRS, CDR2 YFSETQ. The CDR3 has 15 residues. The J segment lost 2 bases and the V segment lost 0 bases, leaving 4 bases of the junction unmatched. DNA of the CDR3: TGCGCCAGCAGCTTGGGGGGACAGGTGACCTACGAGCAGTACTTC. Protein sequence: CASSLGGQVTYEQYF.

The CDR3 DNA reads TGTGCCACCAGCAGAGATCGGGACAGGGTAAACACTGAAGCTTTCTTT. This encodes CATSRDRDRVNTEAFF. This chain links TRBV15 with TRBJ1-1, with TRBD1 matching over 9 bases. V dropped 0 bases and J dropped 2; count of bases not matched to a gene: 4. The germline CDR1 and CDR2 sequences are LNHNV and YYDKDF (reference sequence). This CDR3 is built from 16 residues.

CDR3 bases: TGTGCCAGCAGCTTGGGACAGGGTGCAACTAATGAAAAACTGTTTTTT. Its translation: CASSLGQGATNEKLFF. The chain carries TRBV11-2 and TRBJ1-4; 9 nucleotides align to TRBD1. There are 16 residues in the CDR3. The ends lost 3 bases at V and 0 bases at J; junction bases unmatched: 2. CDR1 is SGHAT, CDR2 FQNNGV, per germline.

The V gene is TRBV18, the J gene TRBJ1-1, with no clear D. Germline assignment: CDR1 KGHSH and CDR2 LQKENI. Trimming stripped 1 base from V and 6 bases from J, with 9 bases between. This CDR3 contains 13 residues. CDR3 amino acids: CASSPQDDSEAFF. In DNA, the CDR3 is TGTGCCAGCTCACCACAAGATGACTCTGAAGCTTTCTTT.

V is TRBV4-2 and J is TRBJ2-1; 9 nucleotides match TRBD2. V shed 7 bases, J shed 5 bases, and the junction held 12 bases outside the gene matches. The CDR3 extends over 16 amino acids. Per germline, CDR1 LGHNA and CDR2 YNFKEQ. CDR3: CASNPQRASGNNEQFF. The CDR3, as DNA: TGTGCCAGCAACCCCCAGAGGGCTAGCGGGAACAATGAGCAGTTCTTC.

This rearrangement joins TRBV5-4 to TRBJ1-2; D possibly corresponds to TRBD1 (5 bases). V was trimmed by 4 bases and J by 4 bases, leaving 17 bases between them. The germline V gene has CDR1 SGHNT and CDR2 YYREEE (reference sequence). The CDR3 is 15 amino acids. CDR3 coding DNA: TGTGCCAGCAGCCCTTCCTCAGGGACTGTCTATGGCTACACCTTC. It translates to CASSPSSGTVYGYTF.

DNA for the CDR3: TGTGCCAGCAGCCCTACCAGCGGGAGGGGTTACAATGAGCAGTTCTTC. It specifies CASSPTSGRGYNEQFF. The V gene is TRBV7-9, the J gene TRBJ2-1, with 10 bases identical to TRBD2. CDR3 length: 16 amino acids. Germline CDR1 SEHNR, CDR2 FQNEAQ (reference sequence). Trimming took 5 bases from V and 4 from J; bases not matched to a gene: 8.